A single sample is the source of the 10 T cell receptor beta chains below, sequenced in a study of CD8 T cells in Susac syndrome (dated by TCRdb to the late 2010s). Library prep was done by the immunoSEQ multiplex PCR assay. RNA was extracted using the RNeasy kit, and roughly 0.45 to 1 microgram was reverse transcribed with random hexamers. The raw public data were reprocessed by TCRdb itself: fastp quality trimming at Q25, MiXCR clonotype calling, in-frame beta chains only. Rows are unified per CDR3 protein, each entry keeping the most common DNA and genes. This sample gives 75,000 or so distinct CDR3 sequences in total; approximately 95% of them show up just once. Approximately 0.9% of the sample goes to the ten largest clones. The source material was CD8+ T cells from PBMCs. These receptors came from a human donor with Susac syndrome.

This chain links TRBV30 with TRBJ2-2; the match to TRBD1 covers 10 bases. Germline lookup yields CDR1 GTSNPN and CDR2 SVGIG (reference sequence). This CDR3 has 15 amino acids. Trimming took 1 base from V and 3 from J; bases not matched to a gene: 2. The CDR3 sequence is CAWSGGTGDTGELFF. The DNA for the CDR3 is TGTGCCTGGAGTGGGGGGACAGGGGACACCGGGGAGCTGTTTTTT.

The J gene is TRBJ1-5, the V gene TRBV5-1; weak D call: TRBD1 (5 bases). The CDR3 is 15 residues long. Trimming shortened V by 0 bases and J by 3 bases, and 10 bases separated the two germline ends. Germline CDR1 reads SGHRS; CDR2 reads YFSETQ. The CDR3 nucleotides read TGCGCCAGCAGCTTGGGTGGGGGAAACAATCAGCCCCAGCATTTT. Translating gives CASSLGGGNNQPQHF.

The chain recombines TRBV6-5 with TRBJ2-7; the match to TRBD2 covers 7 bases. Germline values: CDR1 MNHEY, CDR2 SVGAGI. The CDR3 totals 13 residues. V shed 5 bases, J shed 1 base, and the junction held 2 bases outside the gene matches. This CDR3 reads CASSGGRSYEQYF. CDR3 coding DNA: TGTGCCAGCAGTGGCGGGAGATCCTACGAGCAGTACTTC.

CDR3 DNA sequence: TGTGCCAGCAGCTTATTCTACGGAGAGGCTAGCGGGAGAGTGCTTCAGTACGAGCAGTACTTC. The encoded protein is CASSLFYGEASGRVLQYEQYF. This chain connects TRBV7-8 to TRBJ2-7; 10 positions match TRBD2. Germline CDR1 reads SGHVS; CDR2 reads FQNEAQ. V was pared by 2 bases and J by 4 bases, with 23 bases of the junction left unmatched. The CDR3 length is 21 residues.

The chain joins TRBV7-9 to TRBJ1-1, with D unclear. The CDR3 length is 15 residues. Between the trimmed V and J ends, which lost 2 bases and 4 bases, there was a span of 14 bases. Germline values: CDR1 SEHNR, CDR2 FQNEAQ (reference sequence). The CDR3 coding sequence is TGTGCCAGCAGCTTAACAACCCTAGGTGGCACTGAAGCTTTCTTT. It encodes CASSLTTLGGTEAFF.

This clonotype was seen a single time. The rearrangement links TRBV27 to TRBJ2-1, with TRBD2 matching over 9 bases. The V gene's germline CDR1 is MNHEY and CDR2 SMNVEV (reference sequence). The CDR3 is made up of 15 amino acids. J was trimmed by 2 bases and V by 8 bases; bases with no gene match: 7. CDR3 loop: CASGRTSEAYNEQFF. The CDR3, as DNA: TGTGCCAGCGGAAGGACTAGCGAGGCCTACAATGAGCAGTTCTTC.

V is TRBV20-1 and J is TRBJ2-1; D unclear. Trimming shortened V by 2 bases and J by 1 base, and 12 bases separated the two germline ends. The germline gives CDR1 DFQATT, CDR2 SNEGSKA (reference sequence). CDR3 length equals 15 residues. The CDR3: CSARTADLSYNEQFF. The CDR3 nucleotides read TGCAGTGCTAGAACTGCCGACTTATCCTACAATGAGCAGTTCTTC.

The chain couples TRBV29-1 to TRBJ2-1; 9 bases align to TRBD2. The CDR3 has 14 residues. The germline gives CDR1 SQVTM, CDR2 ANQGSEA. Trimming removed 3 bases from V and 6 bases from J; junction bases left unmatched: 6. The CDR3 nucleotides are TGCAGCGTTGAGGGACTAGCAGGCACCAATGAGCAGTTCTTC. Translated: CSVEGLAGTNEQFF.

The chain is built from TRBV4-3 and TRBJ2-5, with no clear D. The V gene's germline CDR1 is LGHNA and CDR2 YSLEER. CDR3 length: 14 amino acids. Deletions cut 0 bases from V and 4 bases from J, with 9 bases between. CDR3 loop: CASSQERKGETQYF. The CDR3 nucleotides are TGCGCCAGCAGCCAAGAGAGGAAGGGAGAGACCCAGTACTTC.

The genes are TRBV9 and TRBJ2-7; 9 nucleotides match TRBD1. The CDR3 runs to 14 residues. J was trimmed by 4 bases and V by 0 bases; bases with no gene match: 2. Germline-derived CDR1 and CDR2 are SGDLS and YYNGEE. Here the CDR3 DNA reads TGTGCCAGCAGCGTAGGGGGACAGGGTTACGAGCAGTACTTC. It encodes CASSVGGQGYEQYF.